Below are 24 T cell receptor beta chains sequenced from a single sample in a study of shared clonotypes between healthy human individuals. TCRdb's copy holds only in-frame clones and misses some; the assay was immunoSEQ multiplex PCR. The table has a few million clones, 93% seen once; the top ten hold 0.39%. Sequencing was performed on naive CD4+ T cells from PBMCs. Subset noted: CD45RA+ positively selected. These receptors originate from a man aged 18 to 29 in good health. Some clones in this sample may be carry-over from other donors' samples.

This clone showed up just once. Other DNA variants within this sample encode the same CDR3. The V and J genes are TRBV5-1 and TRBJ1-1, with D maybe TRBD1 (5 bases). Germline CDR1 SGHRS, CDR2 YFSETQ. The ends were cut back, 1 base at V and 4 bases at J, with 8 bases in the middle. CDR3 length: 13 residues. In DNA, the CDR3 is TGCGCCAGCAGCTTGCGGGGGGGCACTGAAGCTTTCTTT. This encodes CASSLRGGTEAFF.

This clone appeared a few times. J is TRBJ1-1 and V is TRBV30; TRBD1 matches at 8 bases. The CDR3 loop spans 14 amino acids. Germline-derived CDR1 and CDR2 are GTSNPN and SVGIG (reference sequence). Trimming cost V 2 bases and J 6 bases; bases outside gene matches: 8. DNA for the CDR3: TGTGCCTGGAGTTTAGTTCAGGGGGCGGCTGAAGCTTTCTTT. It translates to CAWSLVQGAAEAFF.

The chain recombines TRBV19 with TRBJ2-1; 10 positions match TRBD2. The CDR3 runs to 17 residues. Germline loops: CDR1 LNHDA, CDR2 SQIVND (reference sequence). V lost 4 bases and J lost 5; bases outside the gene matches: 11. The CDR3 bases are TGTGCCAGTAGTAGATCGTCTAGCGGGAGTGTTCACAATGAGCAGTTCTTC. It specifies CASSRSSSGSVHNEQFF.

This clone occurred once. Other DNA sequences within the sample encode an identical CDR3. The chain uses TRBV18 and TRBJ2-3; no definite D call. Trimming cost V 6 bases and J 0 bases, with 10 bases left between them. Per germline, CDR1 KGHSH and CDR2 LQKENI. CDR3 length: 14 amino acids. The CDR3 is CASSPLDSTDTQYF. CDR3 coding DNA: TGTGCCAGCTCTCCCCTGGACAGCACAGATACGCAGTATTTT.

V gene TRBV5-1 combines with J gene TRBJ2-2, with D possibly matching TRBD1 (5 bases). Germline assignment: CDR1 SGHRS and CDR2 YFSETQ. This CDR3 has 14 amino acids. The V end lost 9 bases, the J end lost 1 base, and 13 bases lay between the germline ends. DNA of the CDR3: TGCGCCACCCATGGGGCCTTGAACACCGGGGAGCTGTTTTTT. It encodes CATHGALNTGELFF.

As regards this clone: The same CDR3 also results from other DNA sequences found in this sample. This chain links TRBV5-1 with TRBJ2-1; D remains ambiguous. CDR3 length: 15 residues. The V gene's germline CDR1 is SGHRS and CDR2 YFSETQ. V dropped 3 bases and J dropped 0 bases, with 10 bases sitting between them. The CDR3 nucleotides are TGCGCCAGCAGCTCGTCGCTGAGCTCCTACAATGAGCAGTTCTTC. This codes for CASSSSLSSYNEQFF.

V is TRBV5-6 and J is TRBJ1-2; 8 nucleotides match TRBD1. Germline V CDR1 and CDR2: SGHDT, YYEEEE. Unmatched junction bases numbered 8, after V lost 3 bases and J lost 7 bases. This CDR3 has 14 amino acids. CDR3 bases: TGTGCCAGCAGCTCGTTGGACAGGGTCAGTGGCTACACCTTC. Encoded protein: CASSSLDRVSGYTF. Full variable domain (outside the CDR3, taken from reference TRBV5-6 and TRBJ1-2): DAGVTQSPTHLIKTRGQQVTLRCSPKSGHDTVSWYQQALGQGPQFIFQYYEEEERQRGNFPDRFSGHQFPNYSSELNVNALLLGDSALYLCASSSLDRVSGYTFGSGTRLTVV.

This chain connects TRBV7-2 to TRBJ2-7; D may be TRBD1 (8 bases). V was trimmed by 4 bases and J by 2 bases, leaving 12 bases between them. This CDR3 has 14 amino acids. In germline, CDR1 is SGHTA, CDR2 FQGNSA. The CDR3 loop is CASSYTGGAYEQYF. CDR3 coding DNA: TGTGCCAGCAGCTACACAGGGGGGGCCTACGAGCAGTACTTC.

The rearrangement links TRBV5-8 to TRBJ1-5; no reliable D call. Germline CDR1 is SGHTS and CDR2 is YDEGEE. CDR3 length equals 16 residues. Between the trimmed V and J ends, which lost 4 bases and 3 bases, there was a span of 17 bases. The CDR3 DNA is TGTGCCAGCAGCCCATATGACGGAGGCTACAATCAGCCCCAGCATTTT. Translating gives CASSPYDGGYNQPQHF.

Concerning this clone: The same CDR3 arises from other DNA sequences in this sample as well. The chain combines TRBV15 with TRBJ2-2; tentatively, D is TRBD1 or TRBD2 (5 bases each). The germline V gene has CDR1 LNHNV and CDR2 YYDKDF (reference sequence). Trimming removed 3 bases from V and 6 bases from J, with 5 bases in between. The CDR3 extends over 12 amino acids. The CDR3 nucleotides read TGTGCCACCAGCAGGGGACCCGGGGAGCTGTTTTTT. Its translation is CATSRGPGELFF.

The chain employs TRBV4-1 and TRBJ1-1; D is unclear. Germline V gene sequence: CDR1 MGHRA, CDR2 YSYEKL. The CDR3 is 14 residues long. The V and J ends lost 5 bases and 1 base respectively, with 11 bases between them. CDR3 DNA sequence: TGCGCCAGCAGCATTCGAACGGGGAACACTGAAGCTTTCTTT. Its translation: CASSIRTGNTEAFF.

The rearrangement uses TRBV9 and TRBJ2-5; 7 bases are shared with TRBD2. The germline V gene encodes CDR1 SGDLS and CDR2 YYNGEE. CDR3 length: 14 amino acids. Unmatched junction bases numbered 4, after V lost 0 bases and J lost 5 bases. CDR3 nucleotides: TGTGCCAGCAGCGTAGAAAAGGGAGGGGAGACCCAGTACTTC. Translated: CASSVEKGGETQYF.

This chain joins TRBV5-1 and TRBJ1-2; D unresolved. The CDR3 totals 14 residues. V was trimmed by 0 bases and J by 3 bases, leaving 9 bases between them. Germline V gene lookup returns CDR1 SGHRS and CDR2 YFSETQ. The CDR3 bases are TGCGCCAGCAGCTTGGAAGCGGACTACTATGGCTACACCTTC. This translates into CASSLEADYYGYTF.

This clone has more than one count but fewer than ten. This CDR3 reads CASGVQGNTEAFF. The CDR3 region has the DNA TGTGCCAGCGGCGTCCAGGGGAACACTGAAGCTTTCTTT. This chain links TRBV28 with TRBJ1-1; a possible D gene is TRBD1 (5 bases). CDR3 length: 13 residues. Trimming took off 8 bases at V and 1 base at J, with 11 bases between the two ends. From germline, CDR1 is MDHEN and CDR2 SYDVKM.

This chain links TRBV2 with TRBJ1-4; weak D call: TRBD1 (6 bases). V gave up 2 bases and J gave up 3 bases, with 13 bases separating them. Germline V gene sequence: CDR1 SNHLY, CDR2 FYNNEI. The CDR3 contains 16 residues. CDR3 coding DNA: TGTGCCAGCAGTGAACGAGGGGGTGGATCTAATGAAAAACTGTTTTTT. This encodes CASSERGGGSNEKLFF.

The J gene is TRBJ2-3, the V gene TRBV5-1, with D uncertain. The germline gives CDR1 SGHRS, CDR2 YFSETQ. This CDR3 contains 11 residues. Trimming took 5 bases from V and 5 from J, leaving 6 bases between them. CDR3 loop: CASRGQDTQYF. The CDR3 nucleotides read TGCGCCAGCAGAGGTCAAGATACGCAGTATTTT.

This chain joins TRBV18 and TRBJ1-4; TRBD1 is a possible D gene (5 bases). This CDR3 has 16 amino acids. From germline, CDR1 is KGHSH and CDR2 LQKENI. V gave up 6 bases and J gave up 2 bases, with 16 bases separating them. CDR3 bases: TGTGCCAGCTCGTCCAGGGTTGTTTCGACTAATGAAAAACTGTTTTTT. It yields the protein CASSSRVVSTNEKLFF.

This chain links TRBV6-1 with TRBJ2-3, with D uncertain. The CDR3 consists of 11 residues. V lost 8 bases and J lost 3, with 6 bases in between. The germline gives CDR1 MNHNS, CDR2 SASEGT. CDR3 sequence (DNA): TGTGCCAGCGGGGAAACAGATACGCAGTATTTT. Translating it yields CASGETDTQYF.

The gene calls are TRBV5-1 and TRBJ1-1; D might be TRBD1 (6 bases). Looked up from germline, CDR1 is SGHRS and CDR2 is YFSETQ. This CDR3 region has 17 residues. V lost 2 bases and J lost 0, with 17 bases in between. The CDR3 reads CASSFSAGQTMNTEAFF. CDR3 bases: TGCGCCAGCAGCTTCTCGGCTGGACAGACCATGAACACTGAAGCTTTCTTT.

The V call is TRBV28, the J call TRBJ1-5; possible D gene TRBD1, 5 bases. Trimming took off 8 bases at V and 0 bases at J, with 8 bases between the two ends. The V gene's germline CDR1 is MDHEN and CDR2 SYDVKM. The CDR3 runs 13 residues. The CDR3 DNA sequence: TGTGCCAGCGGGGGATCTAGCAATCAGCCCCAGCATTTT. This encodes CASGGSSNQPQHF.

The chain carries TRBV28 and TRBJ1-2, with 7 bases aligning to TRBD1. The CDR3 is 15 residues long. Germline CDR1 reads MDHEN; CDR2 reads SYDVKM. The J segment lost 13 bases and the V segment lost 4 bases, leaving 18 bases of the junction unmatched. CDR3 nucleotides: TGTGCCAGCAGTTCTATAGGGGGCCGGGAATCGGCATGCACCTTC. It is translated as CASSSIGGRESACTF.

This CDR3 reads CASSANKREAFF. DNA for the CDR3: TGTGCCAGCAGTGCCAACAAAAGAGAAGCTTTCTTT. The V gene is TRBV6-1, the J gene TRBJ1-1; D not certain. The germline V gene has CDR1 MNHNS and CDR2 SASEGT. V was cut by 4 bases and J by 8 bases, with 11 bases left in between. The CDR3 spans 12 residues.

The chain carries TRBV6-4 and TRBJ2-1; TRBD2 aligns across 10 bases. This CDR3 spans 15 amino acids. Germline CDR1 MRHNA, CDR2 SNTAGT. Trimming removed 4 bases from V and 4 bases from J; junction bases left unmatched: 4. CDR3 coding DNA: TGTGCCAGCAGTGTACTAGCGGGACCGTACAATGAGCAGTTCTTC. Translation: CASSVLAGPYNEQFF.

The V call is TRBV27, the J call TRBJ2-2; D gene unclear. This CDR3 is built from 15 residues. V gave up 7 bases and J gave up 6 bases, with 18 bases separating them. Germline V gives CDR1 MNHEY, CDR2 SMNVEV (reference sequence). The CDR3 here is CASTSSGSRAGELFF. CDR3 coding DNA: TGTGCCAGCACCTCTTCCGGGTCACGCGCCGGGGAGCTGTTTTTT.